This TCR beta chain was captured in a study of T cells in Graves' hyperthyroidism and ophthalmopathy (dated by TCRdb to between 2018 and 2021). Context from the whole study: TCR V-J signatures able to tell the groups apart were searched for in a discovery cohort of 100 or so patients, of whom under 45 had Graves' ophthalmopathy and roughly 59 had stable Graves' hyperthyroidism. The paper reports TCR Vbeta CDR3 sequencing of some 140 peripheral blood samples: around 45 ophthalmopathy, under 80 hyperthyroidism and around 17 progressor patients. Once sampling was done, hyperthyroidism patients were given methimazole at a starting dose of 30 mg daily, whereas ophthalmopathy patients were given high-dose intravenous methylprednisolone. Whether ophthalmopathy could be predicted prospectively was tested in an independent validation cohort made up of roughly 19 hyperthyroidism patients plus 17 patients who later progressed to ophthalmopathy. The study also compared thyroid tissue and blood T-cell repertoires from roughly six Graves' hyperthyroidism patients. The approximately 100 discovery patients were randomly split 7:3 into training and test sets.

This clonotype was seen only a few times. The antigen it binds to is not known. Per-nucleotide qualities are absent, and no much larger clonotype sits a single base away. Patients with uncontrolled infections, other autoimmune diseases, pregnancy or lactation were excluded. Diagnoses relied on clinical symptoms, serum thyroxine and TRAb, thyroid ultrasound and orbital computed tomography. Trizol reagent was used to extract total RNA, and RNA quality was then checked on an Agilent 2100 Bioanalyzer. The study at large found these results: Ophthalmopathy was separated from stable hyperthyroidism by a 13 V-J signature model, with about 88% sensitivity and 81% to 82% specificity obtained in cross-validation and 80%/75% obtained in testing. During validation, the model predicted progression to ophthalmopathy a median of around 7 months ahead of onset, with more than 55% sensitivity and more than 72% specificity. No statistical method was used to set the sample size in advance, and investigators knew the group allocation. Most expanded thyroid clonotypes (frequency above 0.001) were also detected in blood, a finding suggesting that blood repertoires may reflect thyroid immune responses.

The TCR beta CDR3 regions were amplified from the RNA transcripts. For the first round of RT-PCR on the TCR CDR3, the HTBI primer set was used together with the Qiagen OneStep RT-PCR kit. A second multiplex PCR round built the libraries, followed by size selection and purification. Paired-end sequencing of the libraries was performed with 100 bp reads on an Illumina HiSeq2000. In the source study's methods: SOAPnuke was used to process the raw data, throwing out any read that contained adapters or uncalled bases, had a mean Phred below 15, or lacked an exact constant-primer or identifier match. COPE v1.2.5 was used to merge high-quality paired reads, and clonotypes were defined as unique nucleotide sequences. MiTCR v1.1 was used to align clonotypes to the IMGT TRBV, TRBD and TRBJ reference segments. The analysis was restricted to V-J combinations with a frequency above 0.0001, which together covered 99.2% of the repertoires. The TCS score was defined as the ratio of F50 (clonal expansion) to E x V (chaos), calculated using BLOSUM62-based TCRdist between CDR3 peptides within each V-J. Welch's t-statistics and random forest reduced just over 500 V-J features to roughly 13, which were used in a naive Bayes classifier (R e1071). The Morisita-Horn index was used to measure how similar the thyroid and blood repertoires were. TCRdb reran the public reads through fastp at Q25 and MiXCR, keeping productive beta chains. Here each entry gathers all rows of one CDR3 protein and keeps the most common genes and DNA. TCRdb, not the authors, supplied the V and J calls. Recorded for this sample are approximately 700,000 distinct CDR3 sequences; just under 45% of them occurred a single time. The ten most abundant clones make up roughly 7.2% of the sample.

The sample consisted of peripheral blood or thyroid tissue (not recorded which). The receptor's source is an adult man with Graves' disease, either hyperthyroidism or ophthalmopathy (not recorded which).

Here the CDR3 is given as CSVEKTRDLNYEQYF. The DNA sequence follows: TGCAGCGTTGAAAAGACCCGGGACCTGAACTACGAGCAGTACTTC. Here the chain combines TRBV29-1 and TRBJ2-7; the D gene could be either TRBD1 or TRBD2, each agreeing at 5 bases. The CDR3 runs 15 amino acids, cysteine and phenylalanine included. The CDR3 DNA has 45 bases and is translated from base 1. The germline V gene gives CDR1 as SQVTM and CDR2 as ANQGSEA. V lost 2 bases and J lost 3 bases; the stretch between them is 17 bases long.